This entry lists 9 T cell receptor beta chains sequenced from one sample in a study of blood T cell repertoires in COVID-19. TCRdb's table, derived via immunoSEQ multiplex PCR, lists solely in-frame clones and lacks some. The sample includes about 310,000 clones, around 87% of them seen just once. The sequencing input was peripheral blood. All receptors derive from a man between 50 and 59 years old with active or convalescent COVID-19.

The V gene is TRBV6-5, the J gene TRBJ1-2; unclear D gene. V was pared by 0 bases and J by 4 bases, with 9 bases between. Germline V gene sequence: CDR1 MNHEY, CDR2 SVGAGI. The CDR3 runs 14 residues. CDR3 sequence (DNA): TGTGCCAGCAGTTACTCGAAGGAGGGCTATGGCTACACCTTC. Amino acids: CASSYSKEGYGYTF.

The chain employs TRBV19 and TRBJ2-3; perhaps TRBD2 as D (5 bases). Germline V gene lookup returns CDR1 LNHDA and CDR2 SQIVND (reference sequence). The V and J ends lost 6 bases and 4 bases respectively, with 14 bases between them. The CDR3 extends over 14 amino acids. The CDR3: CASRVGLSSDTQYF. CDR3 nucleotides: TGTGCCAGTAGGGTCGGACTGTCGTCAGATACGCAGTATTTT.

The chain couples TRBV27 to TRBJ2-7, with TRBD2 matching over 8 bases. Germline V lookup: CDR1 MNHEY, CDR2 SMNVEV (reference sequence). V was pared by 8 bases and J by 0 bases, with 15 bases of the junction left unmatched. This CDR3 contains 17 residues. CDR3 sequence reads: CASSLVGGGSSSYEQYF. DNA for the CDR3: TGTGCCAGCTCTCTCGTTGGCGGGGGGTCGAGCTCCTACGAGCAGTACTTC.

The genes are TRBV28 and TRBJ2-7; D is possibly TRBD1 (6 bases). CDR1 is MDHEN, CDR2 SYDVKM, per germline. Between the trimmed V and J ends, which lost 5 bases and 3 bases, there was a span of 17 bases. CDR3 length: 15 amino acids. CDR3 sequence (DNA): TGTGCCAGCAGTGTCGAGGCAGGGGAAGGCTACGAGCAGTACTTC. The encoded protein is CASSVEAGEGYEQYF.

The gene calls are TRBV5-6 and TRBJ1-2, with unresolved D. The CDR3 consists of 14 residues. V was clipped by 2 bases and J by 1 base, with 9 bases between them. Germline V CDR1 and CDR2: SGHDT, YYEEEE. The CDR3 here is CASSFPLNNYGYTF. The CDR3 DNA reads TGTGCCAGCAGCTTCCCACTAAATAACTATGGCTACACCTTC. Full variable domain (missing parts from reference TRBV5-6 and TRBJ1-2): DAGVTQSPTHLIKTRGQQVTLRCSPKSGHDTVSWYQQALGQGPQFIFQYYEEEERQRGNFPDRFSGHQFPNYSSELNVNALLLGDSALYLCASSFPLNNYGYTFGSGTRLTVV.

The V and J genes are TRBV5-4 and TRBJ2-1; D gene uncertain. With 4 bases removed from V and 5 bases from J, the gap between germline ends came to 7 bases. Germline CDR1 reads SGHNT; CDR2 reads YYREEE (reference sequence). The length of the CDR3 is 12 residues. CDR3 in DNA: TGTGCCAGCAGCCCGACTGACAATGAGCAGTTCTTC. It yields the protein CASSPTDNEQFF.

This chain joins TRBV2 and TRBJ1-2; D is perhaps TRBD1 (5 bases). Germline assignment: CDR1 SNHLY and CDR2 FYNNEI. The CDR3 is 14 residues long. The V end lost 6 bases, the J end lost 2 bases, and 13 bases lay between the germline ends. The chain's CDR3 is CASRPQGNNYGYTF. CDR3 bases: TGTGCCAGCAGGCCGCAGGGAAACAACTATGGCTACACCTTC.

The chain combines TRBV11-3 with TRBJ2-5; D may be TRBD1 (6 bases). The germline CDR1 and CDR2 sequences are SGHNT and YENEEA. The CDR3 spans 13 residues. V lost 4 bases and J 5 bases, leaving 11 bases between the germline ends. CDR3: CASSSTGSETQYF. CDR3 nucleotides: TGTGCCAGCAGCTCCACAGGGTCGGAGACCCAGTACTTC.

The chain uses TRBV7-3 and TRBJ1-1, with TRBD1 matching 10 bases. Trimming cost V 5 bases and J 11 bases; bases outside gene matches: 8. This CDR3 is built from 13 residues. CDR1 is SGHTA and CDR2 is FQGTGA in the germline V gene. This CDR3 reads CASSNPGQGIAFF. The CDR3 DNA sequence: TGTGCCAGCAGCAATCCGGGACAGGGGATTGCTTTCTTT.